The entry below gives a single T cell receptor beta chain sequence along with its context. This clonotype has at least ten counts. Its antigen has not been determined. It has no much larger one-base neighbor in the sample; base qualities were not kept. Stable Graves' hyperthyroidism was defined as no progression to ophthalmopathy during 18 months of follow-up. Hyperthyroidism patients were newly diagnosed, had a disease duration of under 2 months, and were aged 18 to 65 years. Patients with uncontrolled infections, other autoimmune diseases, pregnancy or lactation were excluded. Diagnoses relied on clinical symptoms, serum thyroxine and TRAb, thyroid ultrasound and orbital computed tomography. PBMCs were isolated from about 9.2 ml of fresh peripheral blood by Ficoll-Paque density gradient centrifugation. Total RNA was extracted using Trizol reagent, and RNA quality was assessed on an Agilent 2100 Bioanalyzer.

Trimming removed 1 base from V and 14 bases from J, leaving 18 bases between the germline ends. The CDR1 and CDR2 encoded by the germline V gene are SGHTS and YDEGEE. Inclusive of the bounding cysteine and phenylalanine, the CDR3 is 13 residues long. Of all the DNA, just the CDR3 is kept, 39 bases in frame from base 1. This specimen comes from a study of T cells in Graves' hyperthyroidism and ophthalmopathy (dated by TCRdb to 2018 to 2020). Study-level background: Peripheral blood samples were taken at initial diagnosis, before any treatment was given. To identify TCR V-J signatures that set the groups apart, the researchers used a discovery cohort of about a hundred patients, made up of roughly 45 with Graves' ophthalmopathy and about 60 with stable Graves' hyperthyroidism. An independent validation cohort of fewer than 20 hyperthyroidism patients and approximately 15 patients who later progressed to ophthalmopathy tested prospective prediction of ophthalmopathy. The 100 discovery patients were randomly divided into training and test sets at a 7:3 ratio. In addition, the study compared T-cell repertoires in thyroid tissue and in blood from roughly six Graves' hyperthyroidism patients. After blood sampling, hyperthyroidism patients were treated with methimazole at a starting dose of 30 mg daily, and ophthalmopathy patients were treated with high-dose intravenous methylprednisolone. The paper reports TCR Vbeta CDR3 sequencing of some 140 peripheral blood samples: 43 ophthalmopathy, 70 to 85 hyperthyroidism and around 17 progressor patients.

The TCR beta CDR3 regions were amplified from the RNA transcripts. For the first round of RT-PCR on the TCR CDR3, the HTBI primer set was used together with the Qiagen OneStep RT-PCR kit. Libraries were constructed in a second round of multiplex PCR, after which size selection and purification were performed. The libraries were sequenced on an Illumina HiSeq2000 using paired-end 100 bp reads. As for the original processing: SOAPnuke was used to process the raw data, throwing out any read that contained adapters or uncalled bases, had a mean Phred below 15, or lacked an exact constant-primer or identifier match. High-quality paired reads were merged with COPE v1.2.5, and unique nucleotide sequences were defined as clonotypes. MiTCR v1.1 was used to align the clonotypes against IMGT TRBV, TRBD and TRBJ reference segments. Analysis was restricted to V-J combinations with a frequency above 0.0001, which covered roughly 99% of repertoires. The TCS score was defined as F50 (clonal expansion) divided by E x V (chaos), with BLOSUM62-based TCRdist calculated between CDR3 peptides within each V-J. Welch's t-statistics and random forest reduced some 510 V-J features to about 13, which were used in a naive Bayes classifier (R e1071). Thyroid-blood repertoire similarity was quantified with the Morisita-Horn index. Clones were called with MiXCR by TCRdb after fastp trimmed the public reads at Q25, and only in-frame beta chains were retained. Each CDR3 protein appears once, grouped with its most common genes and DNA. The V and J calls and clone size are TCRdb's, not the authors'. Counted in this sample were hundreds of thousands of distinct CDR3 sequences; around 40% of them appeared once. The top ten clonotypes cover less than 40% of the sample.

What the research found in general, with its limitations: During validation, the model predicted progression to ophthalmopathy a median of roughly six months ahead of onset, with just under 71% sensitivity and less than 85% specificity. Most expanded thyroid clonotypes (frequency above 0.001) were also detected in blood, a finding suggesting that blood repertoires may reflect thyroid immune responses. No statistical method was used to fix the sample size in advance, and group allocation was not hidden from the investigators. A 13 V-J signature model separated ophthalmopathy from stable hyperthyroidism, with 87.88% sensitivity and around 84% specificity in cross-validation and 80%/75% in testing.

The chain was built from TRBV5-8 and TRBJ1-2; matching of 5 bases hints at TRBD1 as the D gene. The sequenced sample consisted of blood. The receptor was isolated from a woman in her thirties or forties with Graves' hyperthyroidism. The CDR3 region: CASSLWDRATTTF. The nucleotides read TGTGCCAGCAGCTTGTGGGACCGGGCTACTACGACCTTC.